This T cell receptor (beta chain) was captured in a study of blood T cells in healthy people across ages. General study findings and limits: Diversity was estimated from one million T cells, and these estimates were considered underestimates.

The germline V and J ends were trimmed by 1 base and 8 bases, with 15 bases remaining between them. Germline CDR1 is SGHRS and CDR2 is YFSETQ. The CDR3 spans 15 residues. A second PCR, run for 7 to 11 cycles, used a sample-barcoded 5' primer plus a J-beta primer mix. TCRdb re-analysed the 5' RACE reads in MiXCR, keeping a single row per CDR3 protein. Found here are around 1.7 million distinct CDR3 sequences, roughly 27% of them singletons; the top ten hold around 7.7%. On this clonotype itself: Its target is unknown.

The chain links TRBV5-1 to TRBJ1-4, with a possible D match to TRBD1 (6 bases). This receptor was identified in a woman in her twenties or thirties in good health. The specimen sequenced was blood. The CDR3 here is CASSLTPRTAEKLFF. The CDR3 region has the DNA TGCGCCAGCAGCTTGACCCCGCGGACAGCCGAAAAACTGTTTTTT.